The 13 T cell receptor beta chains given below trace back to one sample, sequenced in a study of human T cells and chemical hapten exposure. Time point given: healthy volunteer bleed at 6 weeks. Unfractionated whole blood was the source of the extracted total RNA. Each CDR3 protein is one row after TCRdb ran MiXCR on the RACE reads. The sample lists under 45,000 distinct CDR3 sequences, roughly 5.5% seen once, with about 13% in the top ten. Sequenced material: whole blood. The receptors stem from a human donor in good health. Some clones in this sample may be carry-over from other donors' samples.

This clonotype was recorded at least ten times. This rearrangement joins TRBV5-1 to TRBJ2-1; a possible D gene is TRBD1 (6 bases). CDR3 length: 13 amino acids. Deletions cut 1 base from V and 7 bases from J, with 9 bases between. Germline CDR1 is SGHRS and CDR2 is YFSETQ. CDR3 residues: CASSLTGTNEQFF. Written as DNA, the CDR3 is TGCGCCAGCAGCTTGACAGGGACGAATGAGCAGTTCTTC.

At least ten counts were recorded for this clonotype. The rearrangement joins TRBV7-9 to TRBJ1-1; TRBD1 might be the D (5 bases). The CDR3 runs to 15 residues. Germline assignment: CDR1 SEHNR and CDR2 FQNEAQ (reference sequence). V was pared by 4 bases and J by 3 bases, with 15 bases between. The DNA for the CDR3 is TGTGCCAGCAGCTCTACGGGGCCTGGTGACACTGAAGCTTTCTTT. Its protein product is CASSSTGPGDTEAFF. The variable domain in full, with the rest retrieved from reference TRBV7-9 and TRBJ1-1, is DTGVSQNPRHKITKRGQNVTFRCDPISEHNRLYWYRQTLGQGPEFLTYFQNEAQLEKSRLLSDRFSAERPKGSFSTLEIQRTEQGDSAMYLCASSSTGPGDTEAFFGQGTRLTVV.

CDR3 sequence reads: CSALSRGGGLARNEQFF. CDR3 DNA: TGCAGCGCGTTGAGTAGGGGGGGTGGGCTAGCGAGAAATGAGCAGTTCTTC. The chain joins TRBV29-1 to TRBJ2-1, with TRBD2 as a possible D gene (7 bases). The CDR3 covers 17 residues. Germline V gene sequence: CDR1 SQVTM, CDR2 ANQGSEA. Trimming took off 7 bases at V and 7 bases at J, with 29 bases between the two ends.

This clonotype was observed at least ten times. J is TRBJ1-2 and V is TRBV2; D remains unclear. Germline V CDR1 and CDR2: SNHLY, FYNNEI. This CDR3 has 14 amino acids. V was pared by 6 bases and J by 4 bases, with 15 bases between. CDR3 in DNA: TGTGCCAGCAGGGAGACGGTTGGATCCTATGGCTACACCTTC. Translating it yields CASRETVGSYGYTF.

V gene TRBV4-2 combines with J gene TRBJ1-1; tentative D call: TRBD1 (6 bases). CDR3 length: 14 residues. The germline V gene encodes CDR1 LGHNA and CDR2 YNFKEQ. V was cut by 4 bases and J by 6 bases, with 15 bases left in between. The CDR3 protein is CASSPQGVRAEAFF. The CDR3 DNA sequence: TGTGCCAGCAGCCCACAGGGTGTTAGGGCTGAAGCTTTCTTT.

This clonotype was detected ten times or more. The J gene is TRBJ2-5, the V gene TRBV29-1; 11 positions match TRBD2. Germline lookup yields CDR1 SQVTM and CDR2 ANQGSEA. Trimming cost V 5 bases and J 4 bases; bases outside gene matches: 12. CDR3 size: 16 residues. The CDR3 DNA sequence: TGCAGCGTTCTGGGGCTAGCGGGGGGCCGTGGAGAGACCCAGTACTTC. Amino acids: CSVLGLAGGRGETQYF.

This clonotype has ten or more counts. The genes are TRBV7-2 and TRBJ1-3; D not resolved. V dropped 0 bases and J dropped 2 bases, with 8 bases sitting between them. Per the germline V gene, CDR1 is SGHTA and CDR2 is FQGNSA. The CDR3 consists of 15 residues. CDR3 sequence reads: CASSLARSTGNTIYF. The CDR3, as DNA: TGTGCCAGCAGCTTAGCTCGTTCAACTGGAAACACCATATATTTT.

This clonotype was seen ten or more times. The CDR3 DNA reads TGTGCCAGCAGCGTAGGAGGAGTTTTAACCGGGGAGCTGTTTTTT. Its translation is CASSVGGVLTGELFF. The V and J genes are TRBV9 and TRBJ2-2; D unresolved. The CDR3 consists of 15 residues. Germline CDR1 is SGDLS and CDR2 is YYNGEE. The V gene lost 0 bases and the J gene lost 5 bases, with 11 bases spanning the gap.

Note on this clonotype: Given a much more abundant clone one base away, this may be a read error. V is TRBV7-9 and J is TRBJ1-1; 7 nucleotides line up with TRBD1. CDR1 is SEHNR and CDR2 is FQNEAQ in the germline V gene (reference sequence). J gave up 8 bases and V 5 bases, and 8 bases lay outside the gene matches. The CDR3 has 13 residues. The CDR3 spells CASSTPRDSEAFF. The CDR3 region has the DNA TGTGCCAGCAGCACACCACGGGACAGCGAAGCTTTCTTT.

This clonotype was detected ten times or more. The chain combines TRBV12-3 or TRBV12-4 with TRBJ2-3; 9 bases match TRBD2. The CDR3 contains 14 residues. Trimming at V came to 5 bases and at J to 1 base, leaving 1 base not matched to a gene. In DNA form, the CDR3 reads TGTGCCAGCAGTCGACTAGCGGGCACAGATACGCAGTATTTT. It is translated as CASSRLAGTDTQYF.

This clonotype is medium-sized (0.01 to 0.1%) in the sample. The genes are TRBV12-3 or TRBV12-4 and TRBJ2-7, with D perhaps being TRBD1 or TRBD2 (6 bases each). V was pared by 11 bases and J by 2 bases, with 10 bases between. The CDR3 is 11 residues long. CDR3 region: CAAGGTYEQYF. In DNA, the CDR3 is TGTGCCGCCGGGGGCACCTACGAGCAGTACTTC.

By proportion, this clonotype is medium-sized. This chain joins TRBV7-9 and TRBJ2-3; 11 bases align to TRBD2. Per germline, CDR1 SEHNR and CDR2 FQNEAQ (reference sequence). Trimming at V came to 1 base and at J to 1 base, leaving 4 bases not matched to a gene. This CDR3 is built from 17 residues. CDR3 sequence (DNA): TGTGCCAGCAGCTTAGTAGAGACTAGCGGGGGCACAGATACGCAGTATTTT. It translates to CASSLVETSGGTDTQYF.

This rearrangement joins TRBV3-1 to TRBJ2-5, with D maybe TRBD1 (5 bases). CDR1 is LGHDT and CDR2 is YNNKEL in the germline V gene (reference sequence). The V end lost 4 bases, the J end lost 5 bases, and 11 bases lay between the germline ends. This CDR3 is 13 amino acids long. The CDR3 reads CASSRGLAETQYF. CDR3 in DNA: TGTGCCAGCAGCCGGGGCCTGGCGGAGACCCAGTACTTC.